A single sample gave rise to the 21 T cell receptor beta chains below, sequenced in a study of blood T cell repertoires in COVID-19. Produced via immunoSEQ multiplex PCR; TCRdb's table is partial and in-frame only. The repertoire consists of 300,000 to 450,000 clones, with more than 75% occurring once and the leading ten covering around 3%. Sequencing used peripheral blood. Source of these receptors: a human donor in a cohort sampled during active COVID-19.

This sequence joins TRBV27 and TRBJ2-1; no clear D. V lost 8 bases and J lost 5, with 13 bases in between. Germline V CDR1 and CDR2: MNHEY, SMNVEV (reference sequence). This CDR3 has 13 residues. The CDR3 DNA reads as TGTGCCAGCCGCCCCAGGTTGCACAATGAGCAGTTCTTC. It yields the protein CASRPRLHNEQFF.

The chain joins TRBV5-1 to TRBJ1-2, with no clear D. Trimming left V 0 bases short and J 6 bases short, with 18 bases between. This CDR3 has 16 amino acids. Germline CDR1 SGHRS, CDR2 YFSETQ. The CDR3 reads CASSLGNRGIVDGYTF. CDR3 in DNA: TGCGCCAGCAGCTTGGGTAACCGAGGGATTGTAGATGGCTACACCTTC. The full variable domain, rest sourced from reference TRBV5-1 and TRBJ1-2, is KAGVTQTPRYLIKTRGQQVTLSCSPISGHRSVSWYQQTPGQGLQFLFEYFSETQRNKGNFPGRFSGRQFSNSRSEMNVSTLELGDSALYLCASSLGNRGIVDGYTFGSGTRLTVV.

This chain joins TRBV2 and TRBJ1-1, with D maybe TRBD1 (5 bases). Deletions cut 9 bases from V and 1 base from J, with 12 bases between. Germline CDR1 is SNHLY and CDR2 is FYNNEI. CDR3 size: 13 residues. CDR3 residues: CASKQVTNTEAFF. In DNA form, the CDR3 reads TGTGCCAGTAAACAGGTAACGAACACTGAAGCTTTCTTT.

The V and J genes are TRBV5-1 and TRBJ1-2; D uncertain. V lost 4 bases to trimming and J lost 3 bases, with 16 bases between them. The CDR3 length is 15 residues. CDR1 is SGHRS, CDR2 YFSETQ, per germline. CDR3 residues: CASSLAVGKDYGYTF. The CDR3 bases are TGCGCCAGCAGCCTAGCAGTAGGGAAGGACTATGGCTACACCTTC.

J is TRBJ2-7 and V is TRBV3-1 (or the pseudogene TRBV3-2); 9 nucleotides line up with TRBD2. This CDR3 is built from 18 residues. Germline loops: CDR1 LGHDT, CDR2 YNNKEL (reference sequence). J was trimmed by 3 bases and V by 5 bases; bases with no gene match: 17. DNA for the CDR3: TGTGCCAGCAGCGAATGGCCTGCCCTTAGCGGGAGAATCTACGAGCAGTACTTC. The encoded protein is CASSEWPALSGRIYEQYF.

This clone was detected ten times or more. The CDR3 bases are TGTGCCAGCAGCCAAAGACGGGAGAGGTTAAATGAGCAGTTCTTC. Protein: CASSQRRERLNEQFF. The V and J genes are TRBV14 and TRBJ2-1, with D possibly being TRBD2 (6 bases). V was pared by 2 bases and J by 7 bases, with 15 bases between. CDR1 SGHDN and CDR2 FVKESK come from the germline V gene. The CDR3 extends over 15 amino acids.

V is TRBV5-6 and J is TRBJ2-3; TRBD1 aligns across 7 bases. The V gene's germline CDR1 is SGHDT and CDR2 YYEEEE. V lost 6 bases, J lost 4 bases, and 20 bases stayed unmatched. The CDR3 has 18 amino acids. The CDR3 nucleotides read TGTGCCAGCACAGAGGGGGCAGGACTTTCTAATCCCCCAGATACGCAGTATTTT. Its protein product is CASTEGAGLSNPPDTQYF. The complete variable domain, with remaining parts taken from reference TRBV5-6 and TRBJ2-3, reads DAGVTQSPTHLIKTRGQQVTLRCSPKSGHDTVSWYQQALGQGPQFIFQYYEEEERQRGNFPDRFSGHQFPNYSSELNVNALLLGDSALYLCASTEGAGLSNPPDTQYFGPGTRLTVL.

The genes are TRBV4-1 and TRBJ2-1; D is unclear. In germline, CDR1 is MGHRA, CDR2 YSYEKL. The germline V and J ends were trimmed by 0 bases and 2 bases, with 11 bases remaining between them. This CDR3 contains 16 residues. In DNA, the CDR3 is TGCGCCAGCAGCCAAGATATACTGAGGCCCTACAATGAGCAGTTCTTC. Residues: CASSQDILRPYNEQFF.

V gene TRBV10-3 combines with J gene TRBJ1-1; 9 bases fit TRBD1. From germline, CDR1 is ENHRY and CDR2 SYGVKD. Trimming took 7 bases from V and 3 from J; bases not matched to a gene: 6. There are 14 residues in the CDR3. The CDR3 bases are TGTGCCATCACTTTCGACAGGGGGGACACTGAAGCTTTCTTT. Amino acid sequence: CAITFDRGDTEAFF.

The chain uses TRBV25-1 and TRBJ2-7; a weak D match, TRBD1 (6 bases). V gave up 10 bases and J gave up 4 bases, with 20 bases separating them. From germline, CDR1 is MGHDK and CDR2 SYGVNS. The CDR3 contains 14 residues. The CDR3 nucleotides read TGTGCCACTGCCGGCAGGGACATTAGTTACGAGCAGTACTTC. Protein sequence: CATAGRDISYEQYF.

The rearrangement links TRBV5-1 to TRBJ2-3; unclear D gene. This CDR3 is 13 amino acids long. V lost 2 bases, J lost 6 bases, and 10 bases lay in between. The V gene's germline CDR1 is SGHRS and CDR2 YFSETQ. The CDR3 reads CASSLDHGDTQYF. CDR3 sequence (DNA): TGCGCCAGCAGCTTAGATCACGGGGATACGCAGTATTTT.

This chain joins TRBV11-1 and TRBJ2-1, with 11 bases identical to TRBD1. This CDR3 has 14 amino acids. CDR1 and CDR2 (germline): SGHAT, FQDESV (reference sequence). V gave up 2 bases and J gave up 14 bases; unmatched junction bases: 8. The chain's CDR3 is CASSLNVGQGGKFF. DNA of the CDR3: TGTGCCAGCAGCTTAAATGTGGGACAGGGGGGAAAGTTCTTC.

The V and J genes are TRBV5-1 and TRBJ1-3; the D gene is possibly TRBD1 (6 bases). The CDR3 extends over 15 amino acids. In germline, CDR1 is SGHRS, CDR2 YFSETQ. V lost 7 bases and J 0 bases, leaving 14 bases between the germline ends. DNA for the CDR3: TGCGCCAGCTCCAGGACAGTCGGCTCTGGAAACACCATATATTTT. Its protein is CASSRTVGSGNTIYF.

This chain links TRBV27 with TRBJ2-6; D gene unclear. Germline V gene lookup returns CDR1 MNHEY and CDR2 SMNVEV (reference sequence). V dropped 3 bases and J dropped 4 bases, with 16 bases sitting between them. This CDR3 contains 17 residues. The CDR3 loop reads CASSFTPRVFGANVLTF. Written as DNA, the CDR3 is TGTGCCAGCAGTTTTACCCCCCGGGTGTTCGGGGCCAACGTCCTGACTTTC.

The chain uses TRBV10-3 and TRBJ2-7, with 10 bases fitting TRBD1. The germline CDR1 and CDR2 sequences are ENHRY and SYGVKD. The CDR3 spans 15 residues. The V segment lost 0 bases and the J segment 6 bases; nucleotides outside the gene matches: 5. The chain's CDR3 is CAISESGTGVGEQYF. CDR3 in DNA: TGTGCCATCAGTGAGTCGGGGACAGGGGTGGGCGAGCAGTACTTC.

V usage is TRBV4-1 and J usage is TRBJ2-5; possibly TRBD1 for D (6 bases). This CDR3 comprises 14 residues. Trimming stripped 6 bases from V and 4 bases from J, with 15 bases between. The germline V gene encodes CDR1 MGHRA and CDR2 YSYEKL. CDR3: CASRPTGFGETQYF. CDR3 in DNA: TGCGCCAGCAGACCAACAGGGTTTGGAGAGACCCAGTACTTC.

V and J are TRBV29-1 and TRBJ1-1; D is perhaps TRBD1 (5 bases). Deletions cut 6 bases from V and 3 bases from J, with 20 bases between. CDR3 length equals 15 residues. The germline V gene encodes CDR1 SQVTM and CDR2 ANQGSEA. CDR3 nucleotides: TGCAGCGTCCCCCGGGCAGGGCAAGTGGACACTGAAGCTTTCTTT. It is translated as CSVPRAGQVDTEAFF. The entire variable domain, with the rest obtained from reference TRBV29-1 and TRBJ1-1, is as follows: SAVISQKPSRDICQRGTSLTIQCQVDSQVTMMFWYRQQPGQSLTLIATANQGSEATYESGFVIDKFPISRPNLTFSTLTVSNMSPEDSSIYLCSVPRAGQVDTEAFFGQGTRLTVV.

V usage is TRBV6-5 and J usage is TRBJ1-1; D gene ambiguous. Germline loops: CDR1 MNHEY, CDR2 SVGAGI. CDR3 length equals 13 residues. V shed 2 bases and J shed 0 bases, with 4 bases lying between them. The CDR3 protein is CASSYAVNTEAFF. The CDR3 coding sequence is TGTGCCAGCAGTTACGCGGTGAACACTGAAGCTTTCTTT.

The chain joins TRBV5-1 to TRBJ2-3; no clear D. The germline V gene encodes CDR1 SGHRS and CDR2 YFSETQ. The V end was cut by 4 bases, the J end by 10 bases, with 19 bases between. The CDR3 is made up of 14 amino acids. CDR3 in amino acids: CASSKRASRWSQYF. The CDR3 DNA is TGCGCCAGCAGCAAGCGTGCCTCTAGGTGGTCGCAGTATTTT.

This chain links TRBV18 with TRBJ1-4, with 10 bases lining up with TRBD1. Germline V gene sequence: CDR1 KGHSH, CDR2 LQKENI. The CDR3 is made up of 16 amino acids. J gave up 0 bases and V 3 bases, and 1 base lay outside the gene matches. The CDR3 region is CASSPGTGATNEKLFF. CDR3 coding DNA: TGTGCCAGCTCACCCGGGACAGGGGCAACTAATGAAAAACTGTTTTTT.

The J gene is TRBJ2-5, the V gene TRBV13; 9 nucleotides line up with TRBD1. With V trimmed by 5 bases and J by 2 bases, 9 bases remained unmatched. There are 16 residues in the CDR3. From germline, CDR1 is PRHDT and CDR2 FYEKMQ (reference sequence). CDR3 in DNA: TGTGCCAGCAGCCGTAGGACGGGACAGGGTCAAGAGACCCAGTACTTC. Its translation: CASSRRTGQGQETQYF.